This T cell receptor (beta chain) was observed in a study of OX40 agonist ivuxolimab in advanced cancers. Study in general: While on treatment, patients had intravenous ivuxolimab at 0.01 to 10 mg/kg every 2 weeks. Enrolled patients in dose escalation had cancers that were hepatocellular carcinoma, melanoma, renal cell or head and neck cancer.

The germline CDR1 and CDR2 sequences are SGDLS and YYNGEE. V shed 4 bases and J 8 bases; nucleotides not matched to a gene: 8. This CDR3 has 15 residues. TCRdb keeps only in-frame clones here, not all; method: immunoSEQ multiplex PCR. The data hold around 66,000 clones, with roughly nine tenths observed a single time. This clone was picked up one time. Patients were ruled out by autoimmune disease history or systemic immunosuppression. V is TRBV9 and J is TRBJ1-4, with 10 bases that match TRBD1. The specimen comprised CD4+ or CD8+ T cells sorted from blood, sampled in a trial of the OX40 agonist ivuxolimab. The clonotype comes from an adult with an advanced solid tumor such as melanoma, head and neck, liver or kidney cancer. CDR3 protein: CASSIRQGAGEKLFF. The DNA for the CDR3 is TGTGCCAGCAGCATCAGACAGGGGGCGGGCGAAAAACTGTTTTTT.